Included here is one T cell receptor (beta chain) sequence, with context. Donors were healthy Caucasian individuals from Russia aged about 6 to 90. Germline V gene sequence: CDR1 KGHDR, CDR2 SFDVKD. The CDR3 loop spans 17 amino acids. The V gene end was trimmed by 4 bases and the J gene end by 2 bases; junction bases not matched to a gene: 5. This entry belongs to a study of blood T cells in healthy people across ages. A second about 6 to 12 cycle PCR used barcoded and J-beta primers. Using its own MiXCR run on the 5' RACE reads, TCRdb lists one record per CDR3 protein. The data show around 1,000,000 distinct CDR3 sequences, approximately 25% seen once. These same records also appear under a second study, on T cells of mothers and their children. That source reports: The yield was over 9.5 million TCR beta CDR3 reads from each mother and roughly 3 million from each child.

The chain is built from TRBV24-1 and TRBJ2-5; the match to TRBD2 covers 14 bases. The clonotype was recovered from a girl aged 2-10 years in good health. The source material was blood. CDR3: CATSDPGTSGGQETQYF. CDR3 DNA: TGTGCCACCAGTGACCCTGGGACTAGCGGGGGTCAAGAGACCCAGTACTTC.